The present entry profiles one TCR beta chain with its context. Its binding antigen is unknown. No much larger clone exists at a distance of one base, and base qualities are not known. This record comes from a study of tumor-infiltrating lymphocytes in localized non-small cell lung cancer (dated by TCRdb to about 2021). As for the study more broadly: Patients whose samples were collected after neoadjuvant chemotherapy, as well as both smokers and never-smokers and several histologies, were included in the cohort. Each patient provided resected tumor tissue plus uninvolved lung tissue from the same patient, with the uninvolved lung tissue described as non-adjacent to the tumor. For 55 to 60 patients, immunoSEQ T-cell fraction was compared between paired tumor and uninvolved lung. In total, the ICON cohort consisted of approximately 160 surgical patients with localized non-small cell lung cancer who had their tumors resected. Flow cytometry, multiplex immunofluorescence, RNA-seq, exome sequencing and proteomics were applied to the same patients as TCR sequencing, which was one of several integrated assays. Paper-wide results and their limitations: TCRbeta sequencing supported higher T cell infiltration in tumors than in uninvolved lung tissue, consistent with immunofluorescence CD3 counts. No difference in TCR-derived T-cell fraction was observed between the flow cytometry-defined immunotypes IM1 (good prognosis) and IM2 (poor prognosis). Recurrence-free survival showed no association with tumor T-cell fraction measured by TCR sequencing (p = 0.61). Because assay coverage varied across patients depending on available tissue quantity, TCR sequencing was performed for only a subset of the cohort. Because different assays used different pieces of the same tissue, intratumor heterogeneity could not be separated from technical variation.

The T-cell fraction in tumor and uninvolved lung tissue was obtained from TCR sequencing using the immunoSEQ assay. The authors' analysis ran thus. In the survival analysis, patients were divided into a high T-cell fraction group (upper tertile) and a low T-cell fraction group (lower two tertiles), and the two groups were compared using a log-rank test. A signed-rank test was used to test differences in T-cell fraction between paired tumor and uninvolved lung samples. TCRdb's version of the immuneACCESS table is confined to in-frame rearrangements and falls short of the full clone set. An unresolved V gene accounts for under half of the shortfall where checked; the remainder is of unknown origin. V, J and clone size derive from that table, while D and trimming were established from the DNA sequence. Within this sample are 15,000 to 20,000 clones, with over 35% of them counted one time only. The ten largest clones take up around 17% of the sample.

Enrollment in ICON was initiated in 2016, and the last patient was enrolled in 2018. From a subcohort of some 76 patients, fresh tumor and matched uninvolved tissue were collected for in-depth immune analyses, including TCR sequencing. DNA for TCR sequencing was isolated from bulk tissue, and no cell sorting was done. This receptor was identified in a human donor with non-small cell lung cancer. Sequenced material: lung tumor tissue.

CDR3 sequence: CASSSGGLYGYTF. The DNA sequence is given as TGTGCCAGCAGCTCAGGGGGCCTCTATGGCTACACCTTC. This chain is built from TRBV6-1 and TRBJ1-2; the junction holds 8 bases that match TRBD1. From V the trimming removes 6 bases and from J it removes 4 bases, while the gene matches leave 4 bases of the junction unaccounted for. The CDR3 runs 13 residues from the cysteine to the phenylalanine. Only the CDR3 region is kept as DNA, spanning 39 bases read in frame from base 1. The CDR1 and CDR2 encoded by the germline V gene are MNHNS and SASEGT.